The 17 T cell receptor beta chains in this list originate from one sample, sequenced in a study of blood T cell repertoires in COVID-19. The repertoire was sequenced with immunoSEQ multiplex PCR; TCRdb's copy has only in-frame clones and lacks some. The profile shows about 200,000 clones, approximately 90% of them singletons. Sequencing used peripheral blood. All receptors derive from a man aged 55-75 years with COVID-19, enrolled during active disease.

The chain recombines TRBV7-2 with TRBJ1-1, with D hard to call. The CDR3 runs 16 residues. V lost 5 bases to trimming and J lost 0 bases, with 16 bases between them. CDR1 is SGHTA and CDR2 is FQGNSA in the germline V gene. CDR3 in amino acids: CASSLLGLLMNTEAFF. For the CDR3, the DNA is TGTGCCAGCAGCCTATTAGGACTCCTAATGAACACTGAAGCTTTCTTT. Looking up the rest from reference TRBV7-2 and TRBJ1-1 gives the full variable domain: GAGVSQSPSNKVTEKGKDVELRCDPISGHTALYWYRQSLGQGLEFLIYFQGNSAPDKSGLPSDRFSAERTGGSVSTLTIQRTQQEDSAVYLCASSLLGLLMNTEAFFGQGTRLTVV.

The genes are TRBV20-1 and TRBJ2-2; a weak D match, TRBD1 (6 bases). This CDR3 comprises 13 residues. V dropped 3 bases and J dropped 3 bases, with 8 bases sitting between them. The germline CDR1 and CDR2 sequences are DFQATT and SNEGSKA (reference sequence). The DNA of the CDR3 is TGCAGTGCTAGTTGGGGGCACACCGGGGAGCTGTTTTTT. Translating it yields CSASWGHTGELFF.

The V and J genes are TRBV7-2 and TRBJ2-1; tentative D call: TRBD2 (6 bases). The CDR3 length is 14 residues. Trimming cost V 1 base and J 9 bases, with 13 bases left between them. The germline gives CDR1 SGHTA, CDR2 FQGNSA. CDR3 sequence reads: CASSLGRRGGEQFF. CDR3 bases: TGTGCCAGCAGCTTAGGAAGGAGGGGAGGTGAGCAGTTCTTC.

CDR3 sequence: CASSKWGVDEQFF. CDR3 DNA: TGTGCCAGCAGCAAGTGGGGGGTCGATGAGCAGTTCTTC. The rearrangement joins TRBV21-1 to TRBJ2-1; the D call in the table, TRBD2, was not verified against the DNA. TRBV21-1 is assigned pseudogene status. The CDR3 spans 13 residues.

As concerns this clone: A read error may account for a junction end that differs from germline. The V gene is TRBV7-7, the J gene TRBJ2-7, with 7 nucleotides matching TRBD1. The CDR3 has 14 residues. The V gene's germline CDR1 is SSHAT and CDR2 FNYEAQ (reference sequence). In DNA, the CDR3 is TGTGCTAGCAGTCCCGACAGGGATGGCCACGAGCAGTACTTC. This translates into CASSPDRDGHEQYF.

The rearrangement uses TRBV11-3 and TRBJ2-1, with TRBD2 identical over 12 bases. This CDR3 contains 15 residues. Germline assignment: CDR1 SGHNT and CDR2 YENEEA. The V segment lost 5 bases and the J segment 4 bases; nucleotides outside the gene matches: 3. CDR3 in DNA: TGTGCCAGCAGCCTAGCGGGAGGGTCGTACAATGAGCAGTTCTTC. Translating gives CASSLAGGSYNEQFF. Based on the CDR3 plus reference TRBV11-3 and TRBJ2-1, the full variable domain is EAGVVQSPRYKIIEKKQPVAFWCNPISGHNTLYWYLQNLGQGPELLIRYENEEAVDDSQLPKDRFSAERLKGVDSTLKIQPAELGDSAVYLCASSLAGGSYNEQFFGPGTRLTVL.

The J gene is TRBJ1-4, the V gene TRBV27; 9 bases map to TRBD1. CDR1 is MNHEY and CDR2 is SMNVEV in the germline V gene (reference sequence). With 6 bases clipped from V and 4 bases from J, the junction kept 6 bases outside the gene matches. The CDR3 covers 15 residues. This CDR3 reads CASSPTGQGNEKLFF. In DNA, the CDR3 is TGTGCCAGCAGCCCCACGGGACAGGGTAATGAAAAACTGTTTTTT.

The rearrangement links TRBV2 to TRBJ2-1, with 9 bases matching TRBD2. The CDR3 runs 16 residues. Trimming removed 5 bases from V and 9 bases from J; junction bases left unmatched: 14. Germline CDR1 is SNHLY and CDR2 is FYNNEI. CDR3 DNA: TGTGCCAGCAGTTTGGAACTAGCGGGTGGCCATAGTGAGCAGTTCTTC. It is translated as CASSLELAGGHSEQFF.

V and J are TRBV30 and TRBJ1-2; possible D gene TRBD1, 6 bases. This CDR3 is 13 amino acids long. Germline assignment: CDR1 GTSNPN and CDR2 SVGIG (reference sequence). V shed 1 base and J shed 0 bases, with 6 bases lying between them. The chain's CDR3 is CAWSEGANYGYTF. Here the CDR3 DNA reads TGTGCCTGGAGTGAGGGGGCTAACTATGGCTACACCTTC. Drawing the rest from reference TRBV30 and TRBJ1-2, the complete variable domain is SQTIHQWPATLVQPVGSPLSLECTVEGTSNPNLYWYRQAAGRGLQLLFYSVGIGQISSEVPQNLSASRPQDRQFILSSKKLLLSDSGFYLCAWSEGANYGYTFGSGTRLTVV.

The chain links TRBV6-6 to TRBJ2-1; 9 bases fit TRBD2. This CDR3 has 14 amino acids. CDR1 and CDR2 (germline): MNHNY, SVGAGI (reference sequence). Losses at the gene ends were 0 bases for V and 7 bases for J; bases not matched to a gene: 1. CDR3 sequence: CASSYSSGRNEQFF. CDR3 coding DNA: TGTGCCAGCAGTTACTCAAGCGGGAGGAATGAGCAGTTCTTC.

The CDR3 coding sequence is TGTGCCAGCAGCCCCAGGCTTGGCACTGGGGCCAACGTCCTGACTTTC. Its translation is CASSPRLGTGANVLTF. The chain links TRBV7-3 to TRBJ2-6; D is undetermined. V lost 5 bases to trimming and J lost 2 bases, with 13 bases between them. The CDR3 extends over 16 amino acids. CDR1 is SGHTA, CDR2 FQGTGA, per germline. The full variable domain, with the rest looked up from reference TRBV7-3 and TRBJ2-6, is GAGVSQTPSNKVTEKGKYVELRCDPISGHTALYWYRQSLGQGPEFLIYFQGTGAADDSGLPNDRFFAVRPEGSVSTLKIQRTERGDSAVYLCASSPRLGTGANVLTFGAGSRLTVL.

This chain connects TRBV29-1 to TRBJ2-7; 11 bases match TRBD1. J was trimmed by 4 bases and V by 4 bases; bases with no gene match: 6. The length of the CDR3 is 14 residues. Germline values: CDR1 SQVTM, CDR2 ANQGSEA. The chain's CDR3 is CSVGRTGGKYEQYF. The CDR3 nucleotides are TGCAGCGTTGGCCGGACAGGGGGCAAGTACGAGCAGTACTTC.

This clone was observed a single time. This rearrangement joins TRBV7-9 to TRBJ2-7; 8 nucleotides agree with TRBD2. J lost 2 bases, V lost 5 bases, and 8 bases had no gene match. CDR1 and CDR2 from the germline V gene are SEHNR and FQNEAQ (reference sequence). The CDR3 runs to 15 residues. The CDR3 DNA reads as TGTGCCAGCAGCGCGATTCAGGGACTAGCCTACGAGCAGTACTTC. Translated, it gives CASSAIQGLAYEQYF.

The CDR3 region is CASSLAKSYEQYF. As DNA, the CDR3 is TGCGCCAGCAGCTTGGCCAAATCCTACGAGCAGTACTTC. The V and J genes are TRBV5-1 and TRBJ2-7; D not certain. The CDR3 length is 13 residues. CDR1 SGHRS and CDR2 YFSETQ come from the germline V gene. V dropped 0 bases and J dropped 1 base, with 5 bases sitting between them.

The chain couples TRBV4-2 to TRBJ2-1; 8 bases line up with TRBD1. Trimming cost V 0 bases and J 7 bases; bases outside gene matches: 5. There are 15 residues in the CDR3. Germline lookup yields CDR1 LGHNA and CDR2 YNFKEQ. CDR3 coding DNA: TGTGCCAGCAGCCAAGATCAGACAGGGGTAAATGAGCAGTTCTTC. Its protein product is CASSQDQTGVNEQFF.

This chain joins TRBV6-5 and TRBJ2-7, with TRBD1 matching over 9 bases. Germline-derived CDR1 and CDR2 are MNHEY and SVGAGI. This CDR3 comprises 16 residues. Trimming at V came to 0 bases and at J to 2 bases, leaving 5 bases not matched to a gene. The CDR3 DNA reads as TGTGCCAGCAGTTACTCGGGACAGGGTCTGGCCTACGAGCAGTACTTC. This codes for CASSYSGQGLAYEQYF.

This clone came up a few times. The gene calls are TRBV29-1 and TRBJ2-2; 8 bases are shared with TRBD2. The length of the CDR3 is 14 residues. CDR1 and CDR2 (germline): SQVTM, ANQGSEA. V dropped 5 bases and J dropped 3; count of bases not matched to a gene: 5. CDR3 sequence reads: CSVPTSGHTGELFF. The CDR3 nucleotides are TGCAGCGTTCCTACTAGCGGCCACACCGGGGAGCTGTTTTTT.